This T cell receptor beta chain stems from a study of control samples from healthy donors and cancer patients. Germline-derived CDR1 and CDR2 are SGHAT and FQNNGV. The V and J ends lost 5 bases and 6 bases, in that order; junction bases with no gene match: 9. The CDR3 extends over 15 amino acids. Some clones are missing from TCRdb's copy, which holds only in-frame ones; the method was immunoSEQ multiplex PCR. The data show 120,000 to 150,000 clones, with roughly 92% seen just once and around 11% held by the top ten. The genes are TRBV11-2 and TRBJ1-1; 10 bases fit TRBD1. Sequenced sample: blood. The sequence was obtained from a man aged 30 to 39 in good health. In DNA, the CDR3 is TGTGCCAGCAGCCCCCGGACAGGGGGGTTCTCTGAAGCTTTCTTT. It specifies CASSPRTGGFSEAFF.